This TCR beta chain emerged from a study of T cells in Graves' hyperthyroidism and ophthalmopathy (dated by TCRdb to the late 2010s). With regard to the full study: Peripheral blood was sampled at the time of initial diagnosis, prior to any treatment. The 75 to 100 discovery patients were randomly split 7:3 into training and test sets. In addition, the study compared T-cell repertoires in thyroid tissue and in blood from roughly 6 Graves' hyperthyroidism patients. The paper reports TCR Vbeta CDR3 sequencing of 130 to 150 peripheral blood samples: 43 ophthalmopathy, some 80 hyperthyroidism and around 17 progressor patients. To identify TCR V-J signatures that set the groups apart, the researchers used a discovery cohort of 90 to 100 patients, made up of 40 to 45 with Graves' ophthalmopathy and around 58 with stable Graves' hyperthyroidism. Prospective prediction of ophthalmopathy was tested in an independent validation cohort of about 19 hyperthyroidism patients and 15 to 17 patients who later progressed to ophthalmopathy. After sampling, hyperthyroidism patients received methimazole starting at 30 mg daily, and ophthalmopathy patients received high-dose intravenous methylprednisolone. The paper as a whole reports these results and caveats: Most expanded thyroid clonotypes (frequency above 0.001) were also detected in blood, a finding suggesting that blood repertoires may reflect thyroid immune responses. In validation, the model predicted progression to ophthalmopathy a median of around six months before onset, with roughly 68% sensitivity and about 72% specificity. Ophthalmopathy was separated from stable hyperthyroidism by a 13 V-J signature model, with over 85% sensitivity and about 81% specificity obtained in cross-validation and 80%/75% obtained in testing. Sample size was not statistically predetermined, and investigators were not blinded to group allocation.

The TCR beta CDR3 regions were amplified from the RNA transcripts. The first round of RT-PCR for the TCR CDR3 was performed with the HTBI primer set and the Qiagen OneStep RT-PCR kit. A second multiplex PCR round built the libraries, followed by size selection and purification. Paired-end sequencing of the libraries was performed with 100 bp reads on an Illumina HiSeq2000. In the original analysis: Raw data were processed with SOAPnuke, discarding reads with adapters, uncalled bases, mean Phred below 15, or no exact constant-primer or identifier match. High-quality paired reads were merged with COPE v1.2.5, and unique nucleotide sequences were defined as clonotypes. Clonotypes were aligned to IMGT TRBV, TRBD and TRBJ reference segments using MiTCR v1.1. Only V-J combinations with frequency above 0.0001, covering about 99% of repertoires, were analysed. A TCS score was defined as the ratio between F50 (clonal expansion) and ExV (chaos), using BLOSUM62-based TCRdist between CDR3 peptides within each V-J. Welch's t-statistics and random forest reduced just over 500 V-J features to roughly 13, which were used in a naive Bayes classifier (R e1071). The public reads were quality trimmed at Q25 with fastp and then assembled into clones with MiXCR by TCRdb, keeping productive beta chains. Rows with one shared CDR3 protein collapse into an entry with the most common genes and DNA. The authors' filters were not applied to this entry. Recorded for this sample are around 240,000 distinct CDR3 sequences; roughly 15% of them occurred a single time. Together, the top ten hold 10% to 15% of the sample.

Hyperthyroidism patients were newly diagnosed, had a disease duration of under 2 months, and were aged 18 to 65 years. The study excluded patients with uncontrolled infections, other autoimmune diseases, pregnancy or lactation. Clinical symptoms, serum thyroxine and TRAb, thyroid ultrasound, and orbital computed tomography formed the basis for the diagnoses. Blood from progressor patients was drawn when they were first diagnosed with hyperthyroidism, before any ophthalmopathy symptoms appeared. PBMCs were separated from 10 ml of fresh peripheral blood using Ficoll-Paque density gradient centrifugation. Patients classed as progressors first received a Graves' hyperthyroidism diagnosis and then went on to develop ophthalmopathy during follow-up. Trizol reagent was used to extract total RNA, and RNA quality was then checked on an Agilent 2100 Bioanalyzer. This clonotype was found a few times. Its antigen has not been determined. The input lacks base qualities; no much larger clone sits a single base away.

The CDR3 covers 13 residues, taking in both the cysteine and the phenylalanine. Only the CDR3 DNA is retained, 39 bases long and in frame from the first base. For this chain, trimming is 2 bases at the V end and 6 bases at the J end, and the number of junction bases without a gene match is 3. The germline V gene (reference sequence) sets CDR1 to WNHNN and CDR2 to SYGVQD. The chain is assembled from TRBV10-1 and TRBJ2-7; a stretch of 8 junction bases matches TRBD2. Specimen: blood. The sequence derives from a woman between 40 and 55 years old with Graves' hyperthyroidism that later progressed to Graves' ophthalmopathy. DNA sequence: TGCGCCAGCAGTGAGAGCGGGAGAACCGAGCAGTACTTC. Its translation is CASSESGRTEQYF.